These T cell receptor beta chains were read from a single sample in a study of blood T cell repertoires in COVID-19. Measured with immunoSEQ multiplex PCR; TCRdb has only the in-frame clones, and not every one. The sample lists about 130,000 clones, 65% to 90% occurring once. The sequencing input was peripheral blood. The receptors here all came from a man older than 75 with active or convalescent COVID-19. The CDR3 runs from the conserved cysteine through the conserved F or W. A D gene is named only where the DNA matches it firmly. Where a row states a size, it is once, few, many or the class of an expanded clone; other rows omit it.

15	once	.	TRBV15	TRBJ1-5	TGTGCCACCAGCATCCAGGTAGGCAGCAATCAGCCCCAGCATTTT	CATSIQVGSNQPQHF
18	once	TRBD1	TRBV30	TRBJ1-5	TGTGCCTGGAGTGTACGCGGCAGGGGGTTAGGACGAAATCAGCCCCAGCATTTT	CAWSVRGRGLGRNQPQHF
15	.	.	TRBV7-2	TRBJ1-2	TGTGCCAGCAGCCCACCTCGGACATCTAACTATGGCTACACCTTC	CASSPPRTSNYGYTF
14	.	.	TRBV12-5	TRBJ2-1	TGTGCTAGTGGTTCCCACGGGACACTCAATGAGCAGTTCTTC	CASGSHGTLNEQFF
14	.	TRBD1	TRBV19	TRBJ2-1	TGTGCCAGTAGTCGGGACAGGTTCATCCATGAGCAGTTCTTC	CASSRDRFIHEQFF
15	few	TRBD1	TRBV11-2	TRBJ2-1	TGTGCCAGCAGCTTTGGGACAGGGGGCTACAATGAGCAGTTCTTC	CASSFGTGGYNEQFF
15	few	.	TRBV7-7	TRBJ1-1	TGTGCCAGCAGCCCGGTTCCGGGGATGAACACTGAAGCTTTCTTT	CASSPVPGMNTEAFF
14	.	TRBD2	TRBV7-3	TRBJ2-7	TGTGCCAGCAGCCCCAGAGCGGGAGGTTACGAGCAGTACTTC	CASSPRAGGYEQYF
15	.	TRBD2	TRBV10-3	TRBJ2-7	TGTGCCATCAGTGACTCGGTAGCGGGCTCCTACGAGCAGTACTTC	CAISDSVAGSYEQYF
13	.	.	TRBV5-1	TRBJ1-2	TGCGCCAGCAGCAGGACAGCGAACTATGGCTACACCTTC	CASSRTANYGYTF
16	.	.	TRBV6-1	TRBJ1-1	TGTGCCAGCAGTGACAGGGCGCAGAAAGGGGGCACTGAAGCTTTCTTT	CASSDRAQKGGTEAFF
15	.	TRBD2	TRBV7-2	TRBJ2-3	TGTGCCAGCAGCTTAAGCGGGGTGGGCACAGATACGCAGTATTTT	CASSLSGVGTDTQYF
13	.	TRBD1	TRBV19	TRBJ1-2	TGTGCCAGTTCCTACGGGACAGGGGGAGGCTACACCTTC	CASSYGTGGGYTF
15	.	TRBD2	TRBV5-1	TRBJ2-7	TGCGCCAGCAGCTTGACGGGAGGGTTTCCCTACGAGCAGTACTTC	CASSLTGGFPYEQYF
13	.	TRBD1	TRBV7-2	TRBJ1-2	TGTGCCAGCAGCTCCCACAGGGGGCAGGGCTACACCTTC	CASSSHRGQGYTF
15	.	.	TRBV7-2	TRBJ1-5	TGTGCCAGCAGCTTAATGACGGACAGAAATCAGCCCCAGCATTTT	CASSLMTDRNQPQHF
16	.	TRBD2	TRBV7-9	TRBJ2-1	TGTGCCAGCAGCTCCTCCCTAGCGGGGTCCTACAATGAGCAGTTCTTC	CASSSSLAGSYNEQFF
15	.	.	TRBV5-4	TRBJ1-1	TGTGCCAGCAGCTTGGCAGGGATGGTGAACACTGAAGCTTTCTTT	CASSLAGMVNTEAFF
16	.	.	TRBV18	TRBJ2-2	TGTGCCAGCTCACCACGTGCCGGGGTGGACACCGGGGAGCTGTTTTTT	CASSPRAGVDTGELFF
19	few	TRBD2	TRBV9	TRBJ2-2	TGTGCCAGCAGCCCTTCCAACTACACTAGCGGGGTAAACACCGGGGAGCTGTTTTTT	CASSPSNYTSGVNTGELFF
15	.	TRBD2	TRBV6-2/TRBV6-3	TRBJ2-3	TGTGCCAGCAGTTACGGGAGGGGCCGGAAAGATACGCAGTATTTT	CASSYGRGRKDTQYF
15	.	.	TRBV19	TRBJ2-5	TGTGCCAGTAGTATGGGCAGGGGCTACCAAGAGACCCAGTACTTC	CASSMGRGYQETQYF
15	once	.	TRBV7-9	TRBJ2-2	TGTGCCAGCAGCCTGGGCAGGGGATACACCGGGGAGCTGTTTTTT	CASSLGRGYTGELFF
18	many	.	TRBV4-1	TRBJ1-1	TGCGCCAGCAGCCAAGATAGTGGGGCCCTCGTGAAGGACACTGAAGCTTTCTTT	CASSQDSGALVKDTEAFF
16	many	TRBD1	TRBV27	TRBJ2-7	TGTGCCAGCAGTCCCACGGACAGGCGACGACGGGACGAGCAGTACTTC	CASSPTDRRRRDEQYF
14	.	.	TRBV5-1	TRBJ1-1	TGCGCCAGCAGCCCGGGACACCAGAACACTGAAGCTTTCTTT	CASSPGHQNTEAFF
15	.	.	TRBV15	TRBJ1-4	TGTGCCACCAGCAGAGATCTGATTGCAGGAGGCAAACTGTTTTTT	CATSRDLIAGGKLFF
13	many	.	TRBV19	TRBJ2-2	TGTGCCAGTAGTATACAGGGGACCGGGGAGCTGTTTTTT	CASSIQGTGELFF
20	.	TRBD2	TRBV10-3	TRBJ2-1	TGTGCCATCAGTGAGTCGTCAGGACTAGCGTTCATGAGCTCCTACAATGAGCAGTTCTTC	CAISESSGLAFMSSYNEQFF